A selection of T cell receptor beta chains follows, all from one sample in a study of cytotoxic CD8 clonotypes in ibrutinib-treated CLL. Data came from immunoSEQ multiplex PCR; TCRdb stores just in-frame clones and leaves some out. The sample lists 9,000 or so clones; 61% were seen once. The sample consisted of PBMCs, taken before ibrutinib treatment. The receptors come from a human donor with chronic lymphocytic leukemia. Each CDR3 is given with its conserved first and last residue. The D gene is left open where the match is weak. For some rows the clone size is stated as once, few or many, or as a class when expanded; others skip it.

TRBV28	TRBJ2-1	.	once	CASSFGLSPDEQFF	TGTGCCAGCAGTTTCGGTCTTTCCCCCGATGAGCAGTTCTTC
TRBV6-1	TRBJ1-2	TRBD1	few	CASRGGGFGYTF	TGTGCCAGCAGGGGAGGGGGCTTTGGCTACACCTTC
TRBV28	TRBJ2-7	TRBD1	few	CASSSLRTGGYEQYF	TGTGCCAGCAGTTCCTTGAGGACAGGGGGATACGAGCAGTACTTC
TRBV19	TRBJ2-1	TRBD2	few	CASSTYLWAGGRLLDEQFF	TGTGCCAGTAGTACCTACCTCTGGGCGGGAGGGCGTCTTCTCGATGAGCAGTTCTTC
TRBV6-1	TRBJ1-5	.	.	CASSVQGNQPQHF	TGTGCCAGCAGCGTACAGGGCAATCAGCCCCAGCATTTT
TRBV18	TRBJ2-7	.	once	CASSPLGHFSYEQYF	TGTGCCAGCTCACCCCTCGGACACTTCTCCTACGAGCAGTACTTC
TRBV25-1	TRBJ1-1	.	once	CASSEGGGLSPAFF	TGTGCCAGCAGTGAAGGGGGGGGGCTCTCCCCGGCTTTCTTT
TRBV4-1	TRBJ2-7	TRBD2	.	CASSRTSGYLGEQYF	TGCGCCAGCAGCCGTACTAGCGGATATCTCGGCGAGCAGTACTTC
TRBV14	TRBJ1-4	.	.	CASSPGVPNEKLFF	TGTGCCAGCAGCCCAGGGGTCCCTAATGAAAAACTGTTTTTT
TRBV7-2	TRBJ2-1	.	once	CASSLGALRGGEQFF	TGTGCCAGCAGCTTAGGGGCGTTACGAGGGGGTGAGCAGTTCTTC
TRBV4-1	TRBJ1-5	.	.	CASSQDGNRAGTFPPQHF	TGCGCCAGCAGCCAAGACGGTAATAGAGCAGGGACTTTCCCGCCCCAGCATTTT
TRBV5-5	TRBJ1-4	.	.	CASSLGPRTNEKLFF	TGTGCCAGCAGCCTCGGACCGAGAACTAATGAAAAACTGTTTTTT
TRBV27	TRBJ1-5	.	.	CASRTTGIGPQHF	TGTGCCAGCAGGACTACAGGGATCGGGCCCCAGCATTTT
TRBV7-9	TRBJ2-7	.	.	CASSFGLTSYEQYF	TGTGCCAGCAGCTTCGGACTGACCTCCTACGAGCAGTACTTC
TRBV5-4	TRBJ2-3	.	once	CASSRAPQSTDTQYF	TGTGCCAGCAGCCGGGCCCCCCAAAGCACAGATACGCAGTATTTT
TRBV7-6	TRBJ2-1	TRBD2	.	CASSSGERGVNEQFF	TGTGCCAGCAGCTCTGGGGAGCGGGGGGTTAATGAGCAGTTCTTC
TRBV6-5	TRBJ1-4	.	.	CASSYSMWTNEKLFF	TGTGCCAGCAGTTACTCGATGTGGACTAATGAAAAACTGTTTTTT
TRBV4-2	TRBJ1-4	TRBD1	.	CASSQGQGWTNEKLFF	TGTGCCAGCAGCCAAGGACAGGGTTGGACTAATGAAAAACTGTTTTTT
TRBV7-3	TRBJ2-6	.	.	CASSLGVGVSGANVLTF	TGTGCCAGCAGCCTAGGGGTCGGGGTGTCTGGGGCCAACGTCCTGACTTTC
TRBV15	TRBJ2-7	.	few	CATSRASGAGTYEQYF	TGTGCCACCAGCAGAGCATCTGGGGCAGGGACCTACGAGCAGTACTTC
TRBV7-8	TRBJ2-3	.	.	CASTNTDTQYF	TGTGCCAGCACGAACACAGATACGCAGTATTTT
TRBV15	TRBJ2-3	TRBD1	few	CATSRGKNRGTDTQYF	TGTGCCACCAGCAGAGGCAAGAACAGGGGAACAGATACGCAGTATTTT
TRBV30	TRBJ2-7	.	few	CAWGNYEQYF	TGTGCCTGGGGAAACTACGAGCAGTACTTC
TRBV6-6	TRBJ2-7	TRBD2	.	CASSLAGDSYEQYF	TGTGCCAGCAGTTTAGCGGGGGATTCCTACGAGCAGTACTTC
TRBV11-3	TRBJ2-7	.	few	CASSLDGDEQYF	TGTGCCAGCAGCTTAGACGGAGACGAGCAGTACTTC
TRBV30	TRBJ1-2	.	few	CAWVGRESYGYTF	TGTGCCTGGGTGGGCCGGGAATCCTATGGCTACACCTTC
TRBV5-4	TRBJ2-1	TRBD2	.	CASSLYGTRYNEQFF	TGTGCCAGCAGCTTGTATGGGACTAGATACAATGAGCAGTTCTTC
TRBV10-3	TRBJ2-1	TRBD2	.	CAISFPGGVNEQFF	TGTGCCATCAGCTTCCCGGGGGGGGTGAATGAGCAGTTCTTC
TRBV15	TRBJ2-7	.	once	CATSRDSTGYEQYF	TGTGCCACCAGCAGAGATTCGACCGGTTACGAGCAGTACTTC
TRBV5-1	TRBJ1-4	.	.	CASSVTPGDEKLFF	TGCGCCAGCAGCGTAACCCCAGGGGATGAAAAACTGTTTTTT
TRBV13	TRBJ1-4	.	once	CASSLTRGQTIATNEKLFF	TGTGCCAGCAGCTTAACGCGCGGACAGACGATCGCAACTAATGAAAAACTGTTTTTT
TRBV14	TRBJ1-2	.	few	CASSPASYGYTF	TGTGCCAGCAGCCCAGCGTCCTATGGCTACACCTTC
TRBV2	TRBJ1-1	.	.	CACSRLTRRNNEAFF	TGTGCCTGCTCGAGGCTAACACGTCGGAATAATGAAGCTTTCTTT
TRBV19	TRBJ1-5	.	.	CASNSRGQPQHF	TGTGCCAGTAATAGCCGGGGACAGCCCCAGCATTTT
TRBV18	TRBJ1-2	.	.	CASRTGSGGYTF	TGTGCCAGCCGTACAGGGAGCGGCGGCTACACCTTC
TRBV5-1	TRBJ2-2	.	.	CASSGIVNTGELFF	TGCGCCAGCAGCGGAATTGTCAACACCGGGGAGCTGTTTTTT
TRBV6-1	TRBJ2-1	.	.	CASSEPRGGARGNEQFF	TGTGCCAGCAGTGAACCCCGCGGCGGGGCGAGAGGGAATGAGCAGTTCTTC
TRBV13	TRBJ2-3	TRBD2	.	CASSHQIGTSGVLTDTQYF	TGTGCCAGCAGCCATCAAATTGGGACTAGCGGGGTACTCACAGATACGCAGTATTTT
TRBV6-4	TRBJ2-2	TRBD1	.	CASSSGTVGGELFF	TGTGCCAGCAGTTCCGGGACAGTAGGCGGGGAGCTGTTTTTT
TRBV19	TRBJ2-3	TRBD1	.	CASSMGQGRADTQYF	TGTGCCAGTAGTATGGGACAGGGGAGGGCAGATACGCAGTATTTT
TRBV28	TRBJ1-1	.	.	CASSSPTGQRAFF	TGTGCCAGCAGTTCCCCGACCGGGCAACGAGCTTTCTTT
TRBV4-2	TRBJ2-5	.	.	CASSHWDGETQYF	TGTGCCAGCAGCCACTGGGACGGGGAGACCCAGTACTTC
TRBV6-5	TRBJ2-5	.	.	CASRVGGARETQYF	TGTGCCAGCAGGGTGGGGGGGGCCAGGGAGACCCAGTACTTC
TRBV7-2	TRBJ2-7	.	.	CASSLAGKMTRQYF	TGTGCCAGCAGCTTAGCGGGGAAAATGACCCGGCAGTACTTC
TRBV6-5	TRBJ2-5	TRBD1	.	CASSQGQGRETQYF	TGTGCCAGCAGCCAAGGACAGGGGAGGGAGACCCAGTACTTC
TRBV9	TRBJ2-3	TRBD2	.	CASSVVSGGTDTQYF	TGTGCCAGCAGCGTAGTGAGCGGGGGGACAGATACGCAGTATTTT
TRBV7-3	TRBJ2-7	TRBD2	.	CASSFGLAGAEQYF	TGTGCCAGCAGCTTCGGACTAGCGGGAGCCGAGCAGTACTTC
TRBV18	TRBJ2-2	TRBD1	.	CASSPLTGIRNTGELFF	TGTGCCAGCTCACCCTTGACAGGGATAAGAAACACCGGGGAGCTGTTTTTT
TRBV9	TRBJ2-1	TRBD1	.	CASSASGQGNNEQFF	TGTGCCAGCAGCGCCTCGGGACAGGGAAACAATGAGCAGTTCTTC
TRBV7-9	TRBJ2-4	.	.	CASSLAGPNIQYF	TGTGCCAGCAGCTTAGCAGGGCCCAACATTCAGTACTTC
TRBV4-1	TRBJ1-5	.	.	CASSQDSPETRNQPQHF	TGCGCCAGCAGCCAAGATAGTCCGGAGACTAGGAATCAGCCCCAGCATTTT
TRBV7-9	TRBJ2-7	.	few	CASSLEAGSYEQYF	TGTGCCAGCAGCTTAGAAGCAGGATCCTACGAGCAGTACTTC
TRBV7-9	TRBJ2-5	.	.	CASSSRQFQETQYF	TGTGCCAGCAGCTCCAGACAGTTCCAAGAGACCCAGTACTTC
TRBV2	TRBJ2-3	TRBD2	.	CASSEAGTSGSKRIADTQYF	TGTGCCAGCAGTGAGGCCGGGACTAGCGGGAGTAAAAGAATCGCAGATACGCAGTATTTT
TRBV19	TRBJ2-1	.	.	CASSIGGSRQTRGEQFF	TGTGCCAGTAGTATAGGGGGGTCCCGACAGACACGGGGTGAGCAGTTCTTC